Listed below are T cell receptor beta chains from one sample, sequenced in a study of early T cells in non-severe SARS-CoV-2 infection. TCRdb reanalysed the 5' RACE reads using MiXCR and keeps one entry per CDR3 protein. The sample comprises 85,000 to 100,000 distinct CDR3 sequences, about 10% of which are singletons, and around 5% rests with the top ten. The sequencing input was whole blood. These receptors originate from an adult who was a healthcare worker with PCR-confirmed SARS-CoV-2 infection or an uninfected control (not recorded which). Each CDR3 is given with its conserved first and last residue. The D gene is left open where the match is weak. Expanded clones are given a class, and other clones once, few, many or no size at all.

TGTGCCATCAACCGGGGGTACACTGAAGCTTTCTTT,CAINRGYTEAFF,.,many,TRBV6-1,TRBJ1-1
TGTGCCAGCAGTTACGGGAGGGCCCCGATGAACACTGAAGCTTTCTTT,CASSYGRAPMNTEAFF,.,many,TRBV6-2/TRBV6-3,TRBJ1-1
TGTGCCAGCAGCTCCAGGGACCTCTATGGCTACACCTTC,CASSSRDLYGYTF,.,many,TRBV6-5,TRBJ1-2
TGTGCCAGCAGGGGAGGACAGAGAAACACTGAAGCTTTCTTT,CASRGGQRNTEAFF,.,.,TRBV12-3/TRBV12-4,TRBJ1-1
TGCGCCAGCAGCTCGGCGAGGGCTCGAAGCACCGGGGAGCTGTTTTTT,CASSSARARSTGELFF,.,many,TRBV5-1,TRBJ2-2
TGCGCCAGCAGCTTGGGCCACCTCGGACTAGCGGGTAGCTCCTACGAGCAGTACTTC,CASSLGHLGLAGSSYEQYF,TRBD2,few,TRBV5-1,TRBJ2-7
TGTGCTAGCAGCCAAAGGGACCAGACGGGGTACGAGCAGTACTTC,CASSQRDQTGYEQYF,.,.,TRBV7-7,TRBJ2-7
TGTGCCAGCAGCTTGGGAGGTCCCGGGAACTATGGCTACACCTTC,CASSLGGPGNYGYTF,.,few,TRBV5-5,TRBJ1-2
TGCGCCAGCAGCCAAGAGGCCGCCGGGACAGGCCAGTTCTTC,CASSQEAAGTGQFF,TRBD1,few,TRBV4-1,TRBJ2-1
TGCAGTGCTAGCCGGGGGAACTATGGCTACACCTTC,CSASRGNYGYTF,.,many,TRBV20-1,TRBJ1-2
TGTGCTAGTGGTTTGATGGGGAGCGACGAGCAGTACTTC,CASGLMGSDEQYF,.,few,TRBV12-5,TRBJ2-7
TGCAGTCCTGGCCATCGGACAGGGTCTCCAACGACTAACTATGGCTACACCTTC,CSPGHRTGSPTTNYGYTF,TRBD1,.,TRBV20-1,TRBJ1-2
TGTGCCAGCAGCCCAAGGGCGGGAGGGCTTTCGGGTGCGAACACCGGGGAGCTGTTTTTT,CASSPRAGGLSGANTGELFF,TRBD2,.,TRBV7-3,TRBJ2-2
TGCAGTGCTCCTCGACAGGTGCCGCCCTACGAGCAGTACTTC,CSAPRQVPPYEQYF,.,few,TRBV20-1,TRBJ2-7
TGTGCCAGCAGCCCCAGGGTCGTTAGCTCCTACGAGCAGTACTTC,CASSPRVVSSYEQYF,.,.,TRBV12-3/TRBV12-4,TRBJ2-7
TGTGCCTGGAGTACGCAGATGACCTTCTATGGCTACACCTTC,CAWSTQMTFYGYTF,.,few,TRBV30,TRBJ1-2
TGCGCCAGCAGTTCTGGACAGACGAACACCGGGGAGCTGTTTTTT,CASSSGQTNTGELFF,.,many,TRBV10-1,TRBJ2-2
TGTGCACGGACAGGGTCCACCGGGGAGCTGTTTTTT,CARTGSTGELFF,TRBD1,many,TRBV30,TRBJ2-2
TGTGCCAGCAGCCCAATGAGGACAGGGCCTAACACTGAAGCTTTCTTT,CASSPMRTGPNTEAFF,TRBD1,few,TRBV6-1,TRBJ1-1
TGTGCCAGCAGTTTAACTAGACCCCTGGAGACCCAGTACTTC,CASSLTRPLETQYF,.,many,TRBV27,TRBJ2-5
TGCAGTGCTAGGGCAACAGGGTGGAGCAATCAGCCCCAGCATTTT,CSARATGWSNQPQHF,.,many,TRBV20-1,TRBJ1-5
TGCGCCAGCAGCTCACAGGGACACACTGAAGCTTTCTTT,CASSSQGHTEAFF,.,few,TRBV5-1,TRBJ1-1